This T cell receptor beta chain stems from a study of blood T cells in healthy people across ages. This clonotype was observed a handful of times. Per sample, at least 6 micrograms of total RNA were extracted. Germline V gene data show CDR1 as LGHNA and CDR2 as YSLEER. CDR3 size: 16 residues. Trimming took 0 bases from V and 6 from J, leaving 15 bases between them. Using a J-beta primer mix together with a sample-barcoded 5' primer, a second PCR was run for roughly 6 to 11 cycles. A template-switch adaptor with 12 random nucleotides tagged each cDNA molecule. TCRdb itself ran the 5' RACE reads through MiXCR, one entry per CDR3 protein. This sample yields some 1.1 million distinct CDR3 sequences, of which approximately 38% are seen a single time; around 13% belongs to the top ten.

The specimen sequenced was blood. The clonotype was recovered from a man aged 18 to 30 in good health. V is TRBV4-3 and J is TRBJ1-5; maybe TRBD1 (6 bases). The CDR3 protein is CASSQDHTGAGQPQHF. CDR3 nucleotide sequence: TGCGCCAGCAGCCAAGATCATACGGGGGCAGGTCAGCCCCAGCATTTT.